This T cell receptor beta chain derives from a study of technical replicates of blood from a few donors. Sequencing used immunoSEQ multiplex PCR; TCRdb keeps in-frame clones, though not all of them. Of under 90,000 clones in the sample, about 94% were seen once. Germline V gives CDR1 SGHNT, CDR2 YENEEA. J lost 5 bases, V lost 3 bases, and 9 bases had no gene match. The CDR3 sequence is 16 residues long. The chain recombines TRBV11-3 with TRBJ2-5, with 10 bases identical to TRBD2. This clonotype was obtained from a human donor in good health. The specimen was T cells isolated from PBMCs. The CDR3 sequence is CASSLGSGGSWETQYF. The CDR3 region has the DNA TGTGCCAGCAGCTTGGGTAGCGGGGGGTCCTGGGAGACCCAGTACTTC.